Listed below are T cell receptor beta chains from one sample, sequenced in a study of tumor-infiltrating lymphocytes in localized non-small cell lung cancer. Assay used: immunoSEQ multiplex PCR; TCRdb lists only in-frame clones, some missing. Among 11,000 or so clones listed, approximately 65% were seen once. Source material: uninvolved lung tissue not adjacent to the tumor. These receptors all come from a human donor with non-small cell lung cancer. CDR3s include the opening cysteine and the closing phenylalanine or tryptophan. The D gene is left open where the match is weak. Not all rows give a size; the values are once, few, many and, for expanded clones, a class.

D gene	clone size	V gene	J gene	CDR3 protein	CDR3 DNA
NA	NA	TRBV7-9	TRBJ2-6	CASSSLEQGRANVLTF	TGTGCCAGCAGCAGCCTGGAACAGGGTAGGGCCAACGTCCTGACTTTC
TRBD2	NA	TRBV5-1	TRBJ2-1	CASRSGEGTYNEQFF	TGCGCCAGCAGGTCGGGGGAGGGAACCTACAATGAGCAGTTCTTC
TRBD1	NA	TRBV10-3	TRBJ2-3	CAIRTGTGGTDTQYF	TGTGCCATCAGAACCGGGACAGGGGGCACAGATACGCAGTATTTT
NA	NA	TRBV6-6	TRBJ2-7	CASSQRGGYYEQYF	TGTGCCAGCAGCCAGAGAGGGGGGTACTACGAGCAGTACTTC
TRBD1	few	TRBV19	TRBJ1-5	CASSLRQGNSNQPQHF	TGTGCCAGTAGTCTTAGACAGGGTAATAGCAATCAGCCCCAGCATTTT
NA	few	TRBV9	TRBJ1-3	CASSVAGGNTIYF	TGTGCCAGCAGCGTAGCAGGGGGAAACACCATATATTTT
NA	once	TRBV6-5	TRBJ1-1	CASSPNQWDTEAFF	TGTGCCAGCAGCCCCAACCAATGGGACACTGAAGCTTTCTTT
TRBD2	NA	TRBV29-1	TRBJ2-7	CSVAWIAGRAYEQYF	TGCAGCGTTGCCTGGATAGCGGGCCGCGCCTACGAGCAGTACTTC
NA	NA	TRBV29-1	TRBJ2-1	CSASGQGGEQFF	TGCAGCGCTTCCGGACAGGGAGGGGAGCAGTTCTTC
NA	NA	TRBV29-1	TRBJ2-2	CSVNRGGTGELFF	TGCAGCGTTAACAGGGGAGGCACCGGGGAGCTGTTTTTT
TRBD1	NA	TRBV18	TRBJ1-1	CASSLGQGNTEAFF	TGTGCCAGCTCCCTGGGACAGGGGAACACTGAAGCTTTCTTT
NA	NA	TRBV6-1	TRBJ1-6	CASGQSSYNSPLHF	TGTGCCAGCGGACAGAGCTCCTATAATTCACCCCTCCACTTT
TRBD2	NA	TRBV7-9	TRBJ2-7	CASSSTSGNSYEQYF	TGTGCCAGCAGCTCGACTAGCGGCAACTCCTACGAGCAGTACTTC
NA	NA	TRBV28	TRBJ1-2	CASGQNYGYTF	TGTGCCAGCGGGCAGAACTATGGCTACACCTTC
NA	NA	TRBV5-1	TRBJ2-5	CASSPGTRQETQYF	TGCGCCAGCAGCCCCGGGACACGCCAAGAGACCCAGTACTTC
NA	NA	TRBV5-1	TRBJ2-1	CASSLAGQGVNNEQFF	TGCGCCAGCAGCTTGGCCGGGCAGGGTGTGAACAATGAGCAGTTCTTC
NA	NA	TRBV19	TRBJ1-4	CASSMGQPNEKLFF	TGTGCCAGTAGTATGGGACAACCGAATGAAAAACTGTTTTTT
NA	NA	TRBV5-1	TRBJ2-7	CASSDHDEQYF	TGCGCCAGCAGCGATCACGACGAGCAGTACTTC
NA	NA	TRBV28	TRBJ2-2	CASSFSGKYWELFF	TGTGCCAGCAGTTTCTCAGGGAAGTACTGGGAGCTGTTTTTT
NA	NA	TRBV20-1	TRBJ2-4	CSADPGDIQYF	TGCAGTGCTGATCCCGGGGACATTCAGTACTTC
NA	NA	TRBV5-1	TRBJ2-7	CASSSLRTDTYEQYF	TGCGCCAGCAGCTCGTTACGGACGGACACCTACGAGCAGTACTTC
TRBD2	NA	TRBV19	TRBJ2-1	CASRSGTSGMKQDHEQFF	TGTGCCAGTAGGTCCGGGACTAGCGGGATGAAGCAAGATCATGAGCAGTTCTTC
NA	NA	TRBV30	TRBJ1-5	CAWSVGNRNQPQHF	TGTGCCTGGAGTGTTGGCAACCGCAATCAGCCCCAGCATTTT
NA	NA	TRBV11-2	TRBJ1-3	CASSVGTGRTGNTIYF	TGTGCCAGCAGCGTAGGAACCGGGAGAACTGGAAACACCATATATTTT
NA	once	TRBV5-1	TRBJ1-1	CASSSGTGGEAFF	TGCGCCAGCAGCTCTGGGACCGGGGGGGAAGCTTTCTTT
NA	few	TRBV7-2	TRBJ2-1	CASSYDRYNEQFF	TGTGCCAGCAGCTACGACAGATACAATGAGCAGTTCTTC
NA	NA	TRBV7-2	TRBJ2-5	CASSYGQETQYF	TGTGCCAGCAGCTACGGCCAAGAGACCCAGTACTTC
NA	NA	TRBV15	TRBJ2-1	CATSRDRYNEQFF	TGTGCCACCAGCAGAGATCGGTACAATGAGCAGTTCTTC
NA	few	TRBV19	TRBJ1-1	CASSDRLNTEAFF	TGTGCCAGTAGTGACAGACTAAACACTGAAGCTTTCTTT
TRBD1	NA	TRBV28	TRBJ2-7	CASSLQHRGWEQYF	TGTGCCAGCAGTTTGCAACACAGGGGCTGGGAGCAGTACTTC
TRBD2	NA	TRBV7-7	TRBJ2-5	CASSPGLVSFQETQYF	TGTGCCAGCAGCCCCGGACTAGTAAGCTTCCAAGAGACCCAGTACTTC
TRBD2	NA	TRBV5-1	TRBJ2-7	CASSLMTTSGGAYEQYF	TGCGCCAGCAGCTTGATGACGACTAGCGGGGGGGCCTACGAGCAGTACTTC
NA	NA	TRBV5-1	TRBJ2-7	CASSLRSQQYF	TGCGCCAGCAGCTTGAGATCACAACAGTACTTC
NA	few	TRBV2	TRBJ1-6	CASRTGSIASPLHF	TGTGCCAGCAGGACAGGTTCTATTGCTTCACCCCTCCACTTT
NA	NA	TRBV13	TRBJ1-2	CASSHPRWGSYTF	TGTGCCAGCAGTCACCCGAGGTGGGGAAGCTACACCTTC
TRBD1	NA	TRBV11-2	TRBJ2-4	CASSLANRGSLTKNIQYF	TGTGCCAGCAGCCTAGCAAACAGGGGTTCCTTGACCAAAAACATTCAGTACTTC
NA	few	TRBV14	TRBJ1-1	CASSHRTDPYDEAFF	TGTGCCAGCAGCCACCGGACAGATCCCTACGATGAAGCTTTCTTT
NA	NA	TRBV4-3	TRBJ1-2	CASTPLAGGNYGYTF	TGCGCCAGCACCCCTCTAGCCGGCGGCAACTATGGCTACACCTTC
NA	NA	TRBV5-1	TRBJ2-1	CASSESTGQGFGNEQFF	TGCGCCAGCAGCGAATCCACGGGGCAAGGGTTCGGCAATGAGCAGTTCTTC
NA	NA	TRBV6-6	TRBJ1-2	CASSYPELNYGYTF	TGTGCCAGCAGTTACCCGGAGCTTAACTATGGCTACACCTTC
NA	NA	TRBV30	TRBJ2-3	CAWSKDGGSIDTQYF	TGTGCCTGGAGTAAAGATGGTGGGAGTATAGATACGCAGTATTTT
NA	NA	TRBV5-5	TRBJ2-5	CASSLDLETQYF	TGTGCCAGCAGCTTGGACCTCGAGACCCAGTACTTC
TRBD1	NA	TRBV30	TRBJ1-2	CAWSVGLRILMKQGAGYGYTF	TGTGCCTGGAGTGTGGGGTTGAGAATCCTAATGAAACAGGGGGCAGGTTATGGCTACACCTTC
NA	NA	TRBV5-4	TRBJ1-1	CASSLALSRTEAFF	TGTGCCAGCAGCTTGGCGCTCAGTCGGACTGAAGCTTTCTTT
TRBD2	NA	TRBV6-5	TRBJ2-5	CASNGGGAQETQYF	TGTGCCAGCAATGGCGGGGGGGCCCAAGAGACCCAGTACTTC
TRBD2	few	TRBV5-1	TRBJ2-5	CASSLSSGGPTYYF	TGCGCCAGCAGCCTATCTAGCGGGGGGCCGACTTACTACTTC
TRBD1	medium-sized	TRBV6-4	TRBJ1-2	CASSEDRASGYTF	TGTGCCAGCAGTGAGGACAGGGCTAGTGGCTACACCTTC
NA	NA	TRBV28	TRBJ1-5	CASTELYSNQPQHF	TGTGCCAGCACTGAGCTATATAGCAATCAGCCCCAGCATTTT
TRBD1	NA	TRBV6-6	TRBJ1-1	CASRPGQVNTEAFF	TGTGCCAGCAGGCCGGGACAGGTGAACACTGAAGCTTTCTTT
TRBD1	NA	TRBV27	TRBJ1-2	CASSPQADRGYGYTF	TGTGCCAGCAGTCCCCAGGCGGACAGGGGGTATGGCTACACCTTC